This paragraph reports one T cell receptor beta chain. Ten or more counts support this clonotype. Its cognate antigen has yet to be identified. No much larger clonotype is one base removed from it; base qualities were not supplied. This sample was taken from a study of identical twins listed by TCRdb under 2016. For the wider study: The study deep-sequenced TCR alpha and beta repertoires from monozygotic twins, unrelated adults of various ages and cord blood to test whether fetal clonotypes persist. To rule out contamination, replicate twin experiments were performed at different times with different library preparation protocols.

The research as a whole found: In beta out-of-frame sequences, excess twin sharing was weaker, because having fewer shared sequences lowered the signal-to-noise ratio. Abundant cord blood beta clonotypes had fewer insertions, young adult naive repertoires showed a similar but weaker trend, and memory repertoires showed no such trend. In monozygotic twins, out-of-frame TCR alpha sharing was systematically underestimated by recombination models, although the models agreed with sharing between unrelated individuals. Compared with coincidental sharing between unrelated individuals, an excess of low generation-probability sequences was observed among out-of-frame TCR alpha sequences shared between twins. Because the same donors could not be followed over many years, the conclusions relied on cross-sectional statistical analysis. Invariant T cells such as MAIT and iNKT could partly confound zero-insertion analyses, although diverse VJ usage argued against such confounding for most clonotypes.

The CDR3 spans 14 residues, from the cysteine through the phenylalanine. Only CDR3 DNA is held: 42 bases, read in frame from base 1. Looking up the germline V gene yields CDR1 SGHDT and CDR2 YYEEEE. Cut back by 0 bases and 4 bases, the V and J ends lie 10 bases apart. Every donor in the study was a healthy Caucasian. The twin cohort comprised three pairs of female monozygotic twins, all aged roughly 18 to 29 years. Positive isolation kits from Invitrogen were used to isolate CD4+ and CD8+ T cell populations. The library relied on 5' RACE. TCRdb lists the instrument as Illumina HiSeq 2000. A universal primer binding site was added through template switching, and the final cDNA carried a unique molecular identifier so that TCR cDNA molecules could be counted accurately. Specific primers in the conserved constant-segment region were used to synthesize first-strand cDNA for TCR alpha and beta chains. To control for contamination, each cDNA library was double barcoded with a SMART-Mk sample barcode plus Illumina barcodes. TruSeq adapter sequences and Illumina sample barcodes were added in two successive PCR steps. The Illumina HiSeq platform was used with custom primers to sequence TCR alpha and beta cDNA libraries. On the authors' methods: MiGEC was used to process raw reads and extract unique molecular identifiers, and MiXCR was used to find CDR3 positions. For each individual, recombination models were inferred using an EM algorithm with the repgenHMM and IGoR tools. Shared clonotypes were analyzed with the tcR package in R, and sharing was normalized by the product of cloneset sizes. To study raw recombination without the effects of thymic and clonal selection, out-of-frame nonproductive sequences were analyzed. The public reads were reprocessed in TCRdb via fastp at Q25 and MiXCR, keeping in-frame beta chains. Each entry is one CDR3 protein sequence, shown with its most common DNA and genes. The V and J calls reflect TCRdb's pipeline rather than the authors' work. This sample is represented by 250,000 or so distinct CDR3 sequences; around 7.6% of them were singletons. Roughly 5.4% of the sample belongs to the ten largest clones.

These records were also assigned to another study, of yellow fever vaccine responses in identical twins. The second study, in turn, reports: The authors reported that the T cell response to vaccination in identical twins appeared partly convergent and partly personalized. The study precisely tracked vaccine-responding T cell clones in identical twins.

Sequencing used CD8+ T cells sorted from blood. This receptor was obtained from a woman younger than 30 in good health. Here the chain combines TRBV5-6 and TRBJ1-2, with the D gene uncertain. The DNA sequence is as follows: TGTGCCAGCAGCTTGGAGGACGGCCTCTATGGCTACACCTTC. Its protein product is CASSLEDGLYGYTF. Reference TRBV5-6 and TRBJ1-2 proteins supply the regions before and after the CDR3; the full variable domain is: DAGVTQSPTHLIKTRGQQVTLRCSPKSGHDTVSWYQQALGQGPQFIFQYYEEEERQRGNFPDRFSGHQFPNYSSELNVNALLLGDSALYLCASSLEDGLYGYTFGSGTRLTVV.